This TCR beta chain stems from a study of cytomegalovirus exposure and HLA in healthy donors. Germline-derived CDR1 and CDR2 are GTSNPN and SVGIG (reference sequence). The CDR3 is made up of 14 amino acids. V was pared by 3 bases and J by 8 bases, with 19 bases between. The study ran its PCR with 60 Vbeta and 13 Jbeta primers. The table came from immunoSEQ multiplex PCR; TCRdb's copy has only in-frame clones and leaves some out. This table holds about 82,000 clones. The TCR sequence derives from a woman in her 30s in good health and CMV-seronegative. What was sequenced was PBMCs. The chain employs TRBV30 and TRBJ1-1, with TRBD1 as a possible D gene (5 bases). In nucleotides, the CDR3 is TGTGCCTGGAGGCCCCCGGGAGGGGCCTCCGAAGCTTTCTTT. Its protein is CAWRPPGGASEAFF.